Each of the 20 T cell receptor beta chains below was sequenced from the same sample in a study of CD8+ T cells in alopecia areata. Documented treatment: oral pan-JAK inhibitor, 5-10 mg twice daily. Following RNA extraction, reverse transcription yielded cDNA that acted as the sequencing template. Sequencing was performed with immunoSEQ multiplex PCR; in TCRdb, only in-frame clones are kept and a portion is missing. The repertoire holds about 260,000 clones, with 60% as singletons. Sequenced here: CD4+ T cells sorted from blood, sampled at week 52, from a patient treated with tofacitinib. All receptors come from a human donor with alopecia areata.

This clone was found a few times. The V call is TRBV14, the J call TRBJ1-6; possible D gene TRBD1, 6 bases. CDR3 length: 13 residues. With 0 bases removed from V and 13 bases from J, the gap between germline ends came to 10 bases. Germline V gene data show CDR1 as SGHDN and CDR2 as FVKESK. This chain's CDR3 is CASSQDLGGPLHF. CDR3 DNA: TGTGCCAGCAGCCAAGATCTGGGGGGCCCCCTCCACTTT.

V is TRBV5-6 and J is TRBJ1-2; the match to TRBD1 covers 9 bases. Germline-derived CDR1 and CDR2 are SGHDT and YYEEEE. The CDR3 runs to 15 residues. The junction had 9 bases not matched to a gene; V was cut back by 6 bases and J by 3 bases. The CDR3 is CASIGDREGDYGYTF. CDR3 nucleotide sequence: TGTGCCAGCATCGGGGACAGGGAAGGTGACTATGGCTACACCTTC.

The chain uses TRBV7-9 and TRBJ2-3; 9 bases fit TRBD2. J was trimmed by 2 bases and V by 5 bases; bases with no gene match: 2. From germline, CDR1 is SEHNR and CDR2 FQNEAQ (reference sequence). This CDR3 comprises 14 residues. CDR3 coding DNA: TGTGCCAGCAGCCCTAGCGGGGCCACAGATACGCAGTATTTT. Its translation: CASSPSGATDTQYF.

In regard to this clone: A junction boundary mismatches the germline segment, possibly from a read error. The chain is built from TRBV11-2 and TRBJ2-2; TRBD1 matches 8 bases. Germline CDR1 and CDR2: SGHAT and FQNNGV. The CDR3 length is 17 residues. The CDR3: CASTLPRTGINTGELFF. The CDR3 nucleotides read TGTGCCAGCACCTTACCTCGGACAGGGATAAACACCGGGGAGCTGTTTTTT.

This clone was found a few times. The chain is built from TRBV10-3 and TRBJ2-3; D uncertain. Germline lookup yields CDR1 ENHRY and CDR2 SYGVKD. The CDR3 loop spans 13 amino acids. V was cut by 5 bases and J by 3 bases, with 9 bases left in between. The CDR3 DNA is TGTGCCATCAGTCCCGAAGGGACAGATACGCAGTATTTT. Protein: CAISPEGTDTQYF.

This clone has only one observation. The chain uses TRBV30 and TRBJ2-2, with D unresolved. V was shortened by 0 bases and J by 1 base, with 6 bases between the two germline ends. Looked up from germline, CDR1 is GTSNPN and CDR2 is SVGIG (reference sequence). There are 14 residues in the CDR3. This CDR3 reads CAWSVLVNTGELFF. As DNA, the CDR3 is TGTGCCTGGAGTGTACTGGTGAACACCGGGGAGCTGTTTTTT.

This clone appeared a few times. The chain recombines TRBV10-3 with TRBJ2-5; D remains unclear. The V and J ends lost 0 bases and 5 bases respectively, with 16 bases between them. This CDR3 has 16 residues. Germline V gives CDR1 ENHRY, CDR2 SYGVKD. CDR3 residues: CAISESVSSQRETQYF. Here the CDR3 DNA reads TGTGCCATCAGTGAGTCTGTGTCGTCGCAAAGGGAGACCCAGTACTTC.

V usage is TRBV5-1 and J usage is TRBJ1-5; a possible D gene is TRBD1 (5 bases). Trimming pared 3 bases from V and 4 bases from J, leaving 11 bases between. The CDR3 runs to 14 residues. Germline-derived CDR1 and CDR2 are SGHRS and YFSETQ. The CDR3 here is CASSWTAGNQPQHF. The CDR3 bases are TGCGCCAGCAGCTGGACGGCAGGGAATCAGCCCCAGCATTTT.

The gene calls are TRBV6-5 and TRBJ2-3; D tentatively reads TRBD1 or TRBD2 (5 bases each). Trimming stripped 9 bases from V and 0 bases from J, with 13 bases between. Germline CDR1 reads MNHEY; CDR2 reads SVGAGI. The CDR3 has 14 amino acids. Written as DNA, the CDR3 is TGTGCCAGTCGGCTTGGGGGAAGCACAGATACGCAGTATTTT. It translates to CASRLGGSTDTQYF.

This clone was seen a handful of times. The chain recombines TRBV29-1 with TRBJ2-3, with TRBD2 identical over 7 bases. There are 13 residues in the CDR3. Looked up from germline, CDR1 is SQVTM and CDR2 is ANQGSEA. The ends lost 8 bases at V and 2 bases at J; junction bases unmatched: 7. For the CDR3, the DNA is TGCAGCACCAGAGCGGGGACCACAGATACGCAGTATTTT. This encodes CSTRAGTTDTQYF.

This chain uses TRBV5-1 with TRBJ1-6; D is unresolved. Germline V gives CDR1 SGHRS, CDR2 YFSETQ. This CDR3 spans 14 amino acids. Trimming pared 0 bases from V and 5 bases from J, leaving 6 bases between. CDR3 DNA sequence: TGCGCCAGCAGCTTGGGACACGATAATTCACCCCTCCACTTT. It is translated as CASSLGHDNSPLHF.

The chain links TRBV9 to TRBJ1-1; 11 positions agree with TRBD1. Germline CDR1 and CDR2: SGDLS and YYNGEE. The CDR3 covers 14 residues. With V trimmed by 6 bases and J by 4 bases, 5 bases remained unmatched. CDR3 sequence (DNA): TGTGCCAGCACCCTTGGGACAGGGGGCACTGAAGCTTTCTTT. Its translation is CASTLGTGGTEAFF.

The chain joins TRBV29-1 to TRBJ2-2; 9 nucleotides align to TRBD2. J lost 2 bases, V lost 6 bases, and 13 bases had no gene match. This CDR3 is 17 amino acids long. The germline V gene has CDR1 SQVTM and CDR2 ANQGSEA. The CDR3 protein is CSVVPLGRGGNTGELFF. The CDR3 DNA reads TGCAGCGTCGTCCCGTTAGGGCGGGGGGGCAACACCGGGGAGCTGTTTTTT.

This clone was detected a few times. V usage is TRBV4-3 and J usage is TRBJ1-2, with TRBD1 matching 7 bases. The CDR3 runs to 14 residues. The V gene end was trimmed by 3 bases and the J gene end by 6 bases; junction bases not matched to a gene: 7. Looked up from germline, CDR1 is LGHNA and CDR2 is YSLEER. The CDR3 protein is CASSQGDSYNGYTF. In nucleotides, the CDR3 is TGCGCCAGCAGCCAGGGGGACAGCTACAATGGCTACACCTTC.

This clone was detected a few times. V is TRBV5-4 and J is TRBJ2-5; 10 nucleotides align to TRBD1. Unmatched junction bases numbered 1, after V lost 3 bases and J lost 2 bases. Germline V gene lookup returns CDR1 SGHNT and CDR2 YYREEE (reference sequence). The CDR3 runs to 14 residues. In nucleotides, the CDR3 is TGTGCCAGCAGCTGGGACAGGGGACAAGAGACCCAGTACTTC. As protein: CASSWDRGQETQYF.

The rearrangement links TRBV4-2 to TRBJ1-4, with 8 bases that match TRBD1. CDR3 length: 15 amino acids. The V segment lost 4 bases and the J segment 6 bases; nucleotides outside the gene matches: 7. The germline V gene has CDR1 LGHNA and CDR2 YNFKEQ. The CDR3 sequence is CASSPSGTGDEKLFF. CDR3 sequence (DNA): TGTGCCAGCAGCCCTTCCGGGACAGGAGATGAAAAACTGTTTTTT.

This clone was picked up one time. The chain couples TRBV7-8 to TRBJ2-6; D call uncertain. The CDR3 has 14 residues. V gave up 8 bases and J gave up 3 bases, with 11 bases separating them. Germline V gives CDR1 SGHVS, CDR2 FQNEAQ. CDR3 in DNA: TGTGCCAGCGGTGGAAGGGTTGGGGCCAACGTCCTGACTTTC. Translating gives CASGGRVGANVLTF. Full variable domain (outside the CDR3, taken from reference TRBV7-8 and TRBJ2-6): GAGVSQSPRYKVAKRGQDVALRCDPISGHVSLFWYQQALGQGPEFLTYFQNEAQLDKSGLPSDRFFAERPEGSVSTLKIQRTQQEDSAVYLCASGGRVGANVLTFGAGSRLTVL.

This rearrangement joins TRBV5-4 to TRBJ1-1, with 7 nucleotides matching TRBD1. V lost 0 bases to trimming and J lost 2 bases; unmatched junction nucleotides: 7. Germline lookup yields CDR1 SGHNT and CDR2 YYREEE (reference sequence). This CDR3 is built from 16 residues. CDR3 region: CASSLGQGVLNTEAFF. The CDR3 DNA follows: TGTGCCAGCAGCTTGGGGCAGGGGGTTTTAAACACTGAAGCTTTCTTT.

This clone was detected a few times. J is TRBJ2-7 and V is TRBV7-8; TRBD2 is a possible D gene (5 bases). V shed 5 bases and J shed 6 bases, with 8 bases lying between them. The CDR3 is 11 residues long. CDR1 is SGHVS and CDR2 is FQNEAQ in the germline V gene. Written as DNA, the CDR3 is TGTGCCAGCAGCCTCGGGGTCGAGCAGTACTTC. This sequence encodes CASSLGVEQYF.

The chain recombines TRBV10-2 with TRBJ2-3; the match to TRBD2 covers 11 bases. The germline V gene encodes CDR1 WSHSY and CDR2 SAAADI. The trim removed 4 bases at V and 4 bases at J, leaving 7 bases unmatched. CDR3 size: 16 residues. In DNA form, the CDR3 reads TGCGCCAGCAGTGCTCCTAGCGGGGGGTGGTCAGATACGCAGTATTTT. This encodes CASSAPSGGWSDTQYF.